The 19 T cell receptor beta chains given below trace back to one sample, sequenced in a study of blood T cell repertoires in COVID-19. Produced via immunoSEQ multiplex PCR; TCRdb's table is partial and in-frame only. There are about 210,000 clones in the sample; roughly 80% occur only once, and around 2.3% lies in the top ten. Source material: peripheral blood. These receptors all come from a woman in her thirties or forties with active or convalescent COVID-19.

V usage is TRBV11-3 and J usage is TRBJ2-5, with D hard to call. This CDR3 contains 13 residues. Looked up from germline, CDR1 is SGHNT and CDR2 is YENEEA. Trimming left V 1 base short and J 2 bases short, with 5 bases between. The CDR3 sequence: CASSLVRQETQYF. Here the CDR3 DNA reads TGTGCCAGCAGCTTAGTTAGACAAGAGACCCAGTACTTC.

This rearrangement joins TRBV4-2 to TRBJ1-4; unclear D gene. Trimming removed 3 bases from V and 7 bases from J, with 9 bases in between. The CDR3 loop spans 13 amino acids. In germline, CDR1 is LGHNA, CDR2 YNFKEQ. The DNA for the CDR3 is TGTGCCAGCAGCCAGGAAGACATTGAAAAACTGTTTTTT. Encoded protein: CASSQEDIEKLFF.

This chain's CDR3 is CASAPRQGSTEAFF. CDR3 nucleotide sequence: TGTGCCAGCGCTCCGAGACAGGGGAGCACTGAAGCTTTCTTT. This rearrangement joins TRBV18 to TRBJ1-1; 8 bases line up with TRBD1. CDR1 is KGHSH and CDR2 is LQKENI in the germline V gene. The CDR3 spans 14 residues. With 8 bases clipped from V and 4 bases from J, the junction kept 9 bases outside the gene matches.

This clone was detected only a few times. The V and J genes are TRBV30 and TRBJ2-3, with D perhaps TRBD1 (6 bases). Per germline, CDR1 GTSNPN and CDR2 SVGIG (reference sequence). V lost 1 base and J 2 bases, leaving 10 bases between the germline ends. The length of the CDR3 is 14 residues. The CDR3 protein is CAWSAGTTTDTQYF. The CDR3 DNA sequence: TGTGCCTGGAGTGCCGGGACAACCACAGATACGCAGTATTTT.

The chain is built from TRBV27 and TRBJ1-1; tentatively, D is TRBD1 (5 bases). From germline, CDR1 is MNHEY and CDR2 SMNVEV (reference sequence). The CDR3 is 14 residues long. V dropped 3 bases and J dropped 10 bases, with 18 bases sitting between them. In DNA, the CDR3 is TGTGCCAGCAGTTTTGAAGGTCCGACAGACGTAGCTTTCTTT. Protein: CASSFEGPTDVAFF.

CDR3 sequence reads: CASSFETGGHTEAFF. DNA for the CDR3: TGTGCCAGCAGCTTCGAGACAGGGGGACACACTGAAGCTTTCTTT. The V call is TRBV7-9, the J call TRBJ1-1; 9 bases are a match to TRBD1. The germline V gene encodes CDR1 SEHNR and CDR2 FQNEAQ (reference sequence). The junction had 5 bases not matched to a gene; V was cut back by 3 bases and J by 3 bases. This CDR3 is built from 15 residues.

J is TRBJ2-1 and V is TRBV3-1 (or the pseudogene TRBV3-2); D is unresolved. Germline V gene lookup returns CDR1 LGHDT and CDR2 YNNKEL (reference sequence). The CDR3 has 12 amino acids. Trimming took 3 bases from V and 8 from J, leaving 8 bases between them. The CDR3 here is CASSQGHDEQFF. The CDR3 nucleotides are TGTGCCAGCAGCCAGGGCCACGATGAGCAGTTCTTC.

V gene TRBV4-1 combines with J gene TRBJ2-5; tentative D call: TRBD2 (6 bases). The germline V and J ends were trimmed by 0 bases and 2 bases, with 19 bases remaining between them. This CDR3 is 18 amino acids long. The V gene's germline CDR1 is MGHRA and CDR2 YSYEKL. CDR3 loop: CASSQERGSGVRQETQYF. CDR3 sequence (DNA): TGCGCCAGCAGCCAAGAGAGGGGATCGGGGGTTCGGCAAGAGACCCAGTACTTC.

This chain connects TRBV6-5 to TRBJ2-7, with 13 bases that match TRBD2. With 2 bases clipped from V and 10 bases from J, the junction kept 5 bases outside the gene matches. Germline lookup yields CDR1 MNHEY and CDR2 SVGAGI. The CDR3 is made up of 14 amino acids. CDR3 sequence reads: CASSYGTSGNGQYF. The CDR3 DNA reads as TGTGCCAGCAGTTACGGGACTAGCGGGAACGGACAGTACTTC.

The J gene is TRBJ1-6, the V gene TRBV27; 7 bases agree with TRBD1. V dropped 5 bases and J dropped 6; count of bases not matched to a gene: 7. The CDR3 length is 15 residues. Germline CDR1 MNHEY, CDR2 SMNVEV (reference sequence). The CDR3: CASSHQGGFNSPLHF. CDR3 DNA: TGTGCCAGCAGTCACCAGGGGGGTTTTAATTCACCCCTCCACTTT.

The chain employs TRBV3-1 (or the pseudogene TRBV3-2) and TRBJ1-2, with a weak D call TRBD1 (5 bases). Germline V CDR1 and CDR2: LGHDT, YNNKEL (reference sequence). The V gene lost 0 bases and the J gene lost 6 bases, with 11 bases spanning the gap. The CDR3 totals 14 residues. CDR3 region: CASSQEGGDDGYTF. As DNA, the CDR3 is TGTGCCAGCAGCCAAGAGGGGGGTGATGATGGCTACACCTTC.

This clone has a single count. This chain joins TRBV5-4 and TRBJ1-2; 10 positions agree with TRBD1. Germline lookup yields CDR1 SGHNT and CDR2 YYREEE (reference sequence). This CDR3 is built from 15 residues. Trimming cost V 1 base and J 8 bases; bases outside gene matches: 8. The CDR3 region has the DNA TGTGCCAGCAGCTTGACGGGACAGGGGATAGGCGGCTACACCTTC. This encodes CASSLTGQGIGGYTF.

The chain has TRBV2 and TRBJ1-5; D call uncertain. This CDR3 has 13 residues. The V end was cut by 2 bases, the J end by 9 bases, with 11 bases between. CDR1 and CDR2 from the germline V gene are SNHLY and FYNNEI. DNA of the CDR3: TGTGCCAGCAGTGAAAACAACGTAACGCCCCAGCATTTT. Protein: CASSENNVTPQHF. Full variable domain (remainder filled in from reference TRBV2 and TRBJ1-5): EPEVTQTPSHQVTQMGQEVILRCVPISNHLYFYWYRQILGQKVEFLVSFYNNEISEKSEIFDDQFSVERPDGSNFTLKIRSTKLEDSAMYFCASSENNVTPQHFGDGTRLSIL.

The chain couples TRBV10-3 to TRBJ2-5; possibly TRBD2 for D (6 bases). Germline CDR1 is ENHRY and CDR2 is SYGVKD. CDR3 length equals 16 residues. V gave up 8 bases and J gave up 0 bases, with 19 bases separating them. This CDR3 is CAIGSRGGVYQETQYF. The CDR3 coding sequence is TGTGCCATCGGATCGCGTGGCGGGGTGTACCAAGAGACCCAGTACTTC.

The chain couples TRBV25-1 to TRBJ2-2, with 7 bases identical to TRBD2. Trimming took 11 bases from V and 4 from J; bases not matched to a gene: 10. Germline CDR1 MGHDK, CDR2 SYGVNS. The CDR3 extends over 14 amino acids. The CDR3 spells CASEASGITGELFF. Written as DNA, the CDR3 is TGTGCCTCCGAGGCTAGCGGTATCACCGGGGAGCTGTTTTTT. The full variable domain, in which reference TRBV25-1 and TRBJ2-2 provide the parts outside the CDR3, is EADIYQTPRYLVIGTGKKITLECSQTMGHDKMYWYQQDPGMELHLIHYSYGVNSTEKGDLSSESTVSRIRTEHFPLTLESARPSHTSQYLCASEASGITGELFFGEGSRLTVL.

This chain joins TRBV7-2 and TRBJ2-7; the match to TRBD1 covers 8 bases. Unmatched junction bases numbered 6, after V lost 5 bases and J lost 0 bases. CDR3 size: 15 residues. CDR1 and CDR2 (germline): SGHTA, FQGNSA. Here the CDR3 DNA reads TGTGCCAGCAGCCCTCGACAGGGGTACTCCTACGAGCAGTACTTC. Translating gives CASSPRQGYSYEQYF. Full variable domain (missing parts from reference TRBV7-2 and TRBJ2-7): GAGVSQSPSNKVTEKGKDVELRCDPISGHTALYWYRQSLGQGLEFLIYFQGNSAPDKSGLPSDRFSAERTGGSVSTLTIQRTQQEDSAVYLCASSPRQGYSYEQYFGPGTRLTVT.

The chain is built from TRBV2 and TRBJ1-2; 8 bases match TRBD1. Germline assignment: CDR1 SNHLY and CDR2 FYNNEI. The CDR3 is 15 residues long. J lost 5 bases, V lost 2 bases, and 7 bases had no gene match. The CDR3 region is CASSELRTGKYGYTF. CDR3 DNA: TGTGCCAGCAGTGAACTCCGGACAGGGAAGTATGGCTACACCTTC.

The V gene is TRBV27, the J gene TRBJ2-4; 7 nucleotides match TRBD2. V lost 5 bases to trimming and J lost 3 bases; unmatched junction nucleotides: 4. The CDR3 length is 14 residues. Per germline, CDR1 MNHEY and CDR2 SMNVEV (reference sequence). The CDR3 DNA is TGTGCCAGCAGTAAACCGGGAGGCAAAAACATTCAGTACTTC. This translates into CASSKPGGKNIQYF.

The rearrangement links TRBV5-4 to TRBJ2-5, with TRBD2 matching over 8 bases. There are 14 residues in the CDR3. The germline gives CDR1 SGHNT, CDR2 YYREEE (reference sequence). V shed 3 bases, J shed 5 bases, and the junction held 6 bases outside the gene matches. The CDR3 bases are TGTGCCAGCAGCTCAGCGGGAGTCCCCGAGACCCAGTACTTC. As protein: CASSSAGVPETQYF.